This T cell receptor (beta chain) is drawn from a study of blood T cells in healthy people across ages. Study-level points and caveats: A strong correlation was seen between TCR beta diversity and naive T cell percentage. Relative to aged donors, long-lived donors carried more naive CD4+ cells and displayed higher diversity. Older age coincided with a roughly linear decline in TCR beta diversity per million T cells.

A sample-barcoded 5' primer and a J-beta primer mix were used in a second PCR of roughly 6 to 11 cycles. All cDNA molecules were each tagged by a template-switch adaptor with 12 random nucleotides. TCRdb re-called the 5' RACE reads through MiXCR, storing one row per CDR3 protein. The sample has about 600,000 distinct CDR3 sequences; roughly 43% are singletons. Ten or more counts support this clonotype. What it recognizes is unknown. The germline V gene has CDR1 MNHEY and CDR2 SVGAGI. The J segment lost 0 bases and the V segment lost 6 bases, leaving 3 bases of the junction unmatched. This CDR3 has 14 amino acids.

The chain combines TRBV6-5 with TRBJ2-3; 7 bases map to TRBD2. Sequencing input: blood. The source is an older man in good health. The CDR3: CASSRGSSTDTQYF. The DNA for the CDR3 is TGTGCCAGCAGCCGCGGGAGTAGCACAGATACGCAGTATTTT.